Each of the 25 T cell receptor beta chains below was sequenced from the same sample in a study of T cell clonotyping in hematopoietic cell transplantation. Here immunoSEQ multiplex PCR was the method, and the copy in TCRdb shows in-frame clones only, minus some. The sample consists of roughly 42,000 clones, 94% of them appearing once. Source material: peripheral blood mononuclear cells. These receptors came from a woman aged 45-65 years in good health. Some clones in this sample may be carry-over from other donors' samples.

The CDR3 protein is CASSLSSGVGEQYF. The CDR3 nucleotides read TGTGCCAGCAGTCTCAGTTCGGGGGTAGGGGAGCAGTACTTC. The chain joins TRBV9 to TRBJ2-7; possibly TRBD2 for D (6 bases). CDR3 size: 14 residues. Between the trimmed V and J ends, which lost 5 bases and 7 bases, there was a span of 19 bases. Looked up from germline, CDR1 is SGDLS and CDR2 is YYNGEE.

V and J are TRBV7-2 and TRBJ1-3, with a weak D call TRBD1 (5 bases). Looked up from germline, CDR1 is SGHTA and CDR2 is FQGNSA. The CDR3 extends over 14 amino acids. The germline V and J ends were trimmed by 1 base and 4 bases, with 8 bases remaining between them. CDR3 DNA sequence: TGTGCCAGCAGCTTAGGGGGCGTAGGAAACACCATATATTTT. It yields the protein CASSLGGVGNTIYF.

The CDR3 DNA sequence: TGTGCCAGCAGCCAAGGAGGGATTTCTAACTATGGCTACACCTTC. Protein sequence: CASSQGGISNYGYTF. The V gene is TRBV4-2, the J gene TRBJ1-2; no clear D gene. The V end was cut by 1 base, the J end by 0 bases, with 9 bases between. CDR3 length: 15 amino acids. The germline V gene encodes CDR1 LGHNA and CDR2 YNFKEQ.

This chain connects TRBV6-5 to TRBJ1-2; D might be TRBD1 (6 bases). Germline CDR1 MNHEY, CDR2 SVGAGI. This CDR3 has 14 residues. Between the trimmed V and J ends, which lost 5 bases and 4 bases, there was a span of 14 bases. For the CDR3, the DNA is TGTGCCAGCAGTACAGGGTCGACCTCCTATGGCTACACCTTC. Its protein is CASSTGSTSYGYTF.

The chain couples TRBV7-2 to TRBJ2-7; maybe TRBD1 (8 bases). Germline CDR1 SGHTA, CDR2 FQGNSA. The germline V and J ends were trimmed by 5 bases and 3 bases, with 20 bases remaining between them. The CDR3 contains 16 residues. CDR3 in amino acids: CASSTGGGQEVYEQYF. CDR3 nucleotide sequence: TGTGCCAGCAGCACTGGGGGGGGACAGGAAGTCTACGAGCAGTACTTC. Variable domain in full (rest from reference TRBV7-2 and TRBJ2-7): GAGVSQSPSNKVTEKGKDVELRCDPISGHTALYWYRQSLGQGLEFLIYFQGNSAPDKSGLPSDRFSAERTGGSVSTLTIQRTQQEDSAVYLCASSTGGGQEVYEQYFGPGTRLTVT.

J is TRBJ2-5 and V is TRBV5-1, with 7 bases identical to TRBD2. The CDR3 has 14 amino acids. The V segment lost 3 bases and the J segment 5 bases; nucleotides outside the gene matches: 7. CDR1 SGHRS and CDR2 YFSETQ come from the germline V gene. The CDR3 sequence is CASSWTGGGETQYF. As DNA, the CDR3 is TGCGCCAGCAGCTGGACTGGGGGAGGGGAGACCCAGTACTTC.

The rearrangement uses TRBV29-1 and TRBJ1-1; D unresolved. Germline lookup yields CDR1 SQVTM and CDR2 ANQGSEA. The CDR3 loop spans 10 amino acids. Trimming pared 5 bases from V and 8 bases from J, leaving 9 bases between. CDR3 amino acids: CSVRAGEAFF. The CDR3 DNA follows: TGCAGCGTTCGAGCGGGGGAAGCTTTCTTT.

This chain uses TRBV11-2 with TRBJ2-5; the D gene could be TRBD1 or TRBD2 (5 bases each). The J call is doubtful: the DNA matches TRBJ2-7 better. The CDR3 has 15 amino acids. The germline V gene has CDR1 SGHAT and CDR2 FQNNGV. For the CDR3, the DNA is TGTGCCAGCAGCATAACGCCCGGGACCTCTGCCGAGCAGTACTTC. It is translated as CASSITPGTSAEQYF.

This clone has only one observation. This rearrangement joins TRBV2 to TRBJ2-1; no reliable D call. This CDR3 comprises 12 residues. Trimming stripped 5 bases from V and 7 bases from J, with 9 bases between. Germline CDR1 SNHLY, CDR2 FYNNEI. CDR3 sequence (DNA): TGTGCCAGCAGTTTAGGGTGGAATGAGCAGTTCTTC. This gives the protein CASSLGWNEQFF.

The V gene is TRBV7-2, the J gene TRBJ2-3; tentatively, D is TRBD2 (6 bases). Per the germline V gene, CDR1 is SGHTA and CDR2 is FQGNSA. The CDR3 extends over 19 amino acids. Trimming took 1 base from V and 0 from J, leaving 20 bases between them. CDR3 DNA: TGTGCCAGCAGCTTAGGGGTTGGGCTAGCGCCCCCAAGCACAGATACGCAGTATTTT. Translating gives CASSLGVGLAPPSTDTQYF.

The rearrangement uses TRBV11-1 and TRBJ1-2; no reliable D call. The CDR3 sequence is 13 residues long. Germline CDR1 SGHAT, CDR2 FQDESV (reference sequence). V dropped 4 bases and J dropped 1 base, with 7 bases sitting between them. CDR3 in amino acids: CASSSAFNYGYTF. CDR3 DNA: TGTGCCAGCAGCTCCGCCTTTAACTATGGCTACACCTTC. Full variable domain (outside the CDR3, taken from reference TRBV11-1 and TRBJ1-2): EAEVAQSPRYKITEKSQAVAFWCDPISGHATLYWYRQILGQGPELLVQFQDESVVDDSQLPKDRFSAERLKGVDSTLKIQPAELGDSAMYLCASSSAFNYGYTFGSGTRLTVV.

J is TRBJ2-7 and V is TRBV7-2; D unclear. CDR1 is SGHTA and CDR2 is FQGNSA in the germline V gene. V dropped 3 bases and J dropped 6 bases, with 18 bases sitting between them. CDR3 length equals 15 residues. The CDR3 loop reads CASSLSGPLSGEQYF. CDR3 coding DNA: TGTGCCAGCAGCTTGTCCGGCCCTCTATCGGGCGAGCAGTACTTC.

This chain uses TRBV7-2 with TRBJ2-7; D is possibly TRBD2 (5 bases). The germline V and J ends were trimmed by 1 base and 0 bases, with 7 bases remaining between them. Germline V gene lookup returns CDR1 SGHTA and CDR2 FQGNSA. The CDR3 consists of 14 residues. In DNA, the CDR3 is TGTGCCAGCAGCTTAGAAGGGAGCTCCTACGAGCAGTACTTC. Translation: CASSLEGSSYEQYF.

J is TRBJ1-1 and V is TRBV28, with TRBD1 as a possible D gene (5 bases). With 5 bases removed from V and 7 bases from J, the gap between germline ends came to 17 bases. CDR3 length: 14 residues. Germline values: CDR1 MDHEN, CDR2 SYDVKM. The CDR3 DNA is TGTGCCAGCAGTAGCACCGGGTGGGGGTTTGAAGCTTTCTTT. Protein sequence: CASSSTGWGFEAFF.

The chain carries TRBV30 and TRBJ2-7; D is undetermined. The CDR3 sequence is 13 residues long. Germline lookup yields CDR1 GTSNPN and CDR2 SVGIG (reference sequence). V shed 4 bases and J shed 6 bases, with 16 bases lying between them. CDR3: CAWNRAPFGEQYF. The CDR3 DNA is TGTGCCTGGAACCGGGCACCATTCGGCGAGCAGTACTTC. Full variable domain (outside the CDR3, taken from reference TRBV30 and TRBJ2-7): SQTIHQWPATLVQPVGSPLSLECTVEGTSNPNLYWYRQAAGRGLQLLFYSVGIGQISSEVPQNLSASRPQDRQFILSSKKLLLSDSGFYLCAWNRAPFGEQYFGPGTRLTVT.

V and J are TRBV28 and TRBJ2-1; 8 bases fit TRBD1. J gave up 8 bases and V 3 bases, and 12 bases lay outside the gene matches. Per germline, CDR1 MDHEN and CDR2 SYDVKM. This CDR3 comprises 16 residues. In nucleotides, the CDR3 is TGTGCCAGCAGTTTGGTTAGGTCGGACAGGGACGATGAGCAGTTCTTC. Amino acids: CASSLVRSDRDDEQFF.

This sequence joins TRBV7-9 and TRBJ1-6, with D unresolved. Germline V gene sequence: CDR1 SEHNR, CDR2 FQNEAQ (reference sequence). There are 12 residues in the CDR3. Between the trimmed V and J ends, which lost 2 bases and 9 bases, there was a span of 5 bases. CDR3 DNA sequence: TGTGCCAGCAGCTTACCCATTTCACCCCTCCACTTT. This translates into CASSLPISPLHF.

The V and J genes are TRBV14 and TRBJ1-1; TRBD1 is a possible D gene (5 bases). Germline V lookup: CDR1 SGHDN, CDR2 FVKESK. This CDR3 spans 16 amino acids. V dropped 5 bases and J dropped 0 bases, with 16 bases sitting between them. CDR3 sequence: CASSELGQGVNTEAFF. CDR3 bases: TGTGCCAGCAGCGAGTTGGGGCAGGGTGTGAACACTGAAGCTTTCTTT.

Only one count was recorded for this clone. The chain combines TRBV27 with TRBJ1-2, with D possibly matching TRBD1 (5 bases). CDR1 is MNHEY and CDR2 is SMNVEV in the germline V gene (reference sequence). The V end was cut by 1 base, the J end by 4 bases, with 16 bases between. The CDR3 has 16 amino acids. The CDR3 DNA follows: TGTGCCAGCAGTTTATTAGCGGGGGGGTATGCCTATGGCTACACCTTC. Amino acid sequence: CASSLLAGGYAYGYTF.

This clone was observed a few times. The chain recombines TRBV19 with TRBJ1-5; 7 nucleotides align to TRBD1. From germline, CDR1 is LNHDA and CDR2 SQIVND (reference sequence). V gave up 2 bases and J gave up 2 bases; unmatched junction bases: 9. The CDR3 is 17 amino acids. CDR3: CASSISPGQVGNQPQHF. The CDR3 coding sequence is TGTGCCAGTAGTATATCCCCCGGACAGGTTGGCAATCAGCCCCAGCATTTT. Based on the CDR3 plus reference TRBV19 and TRBJ1-5, the full variable domain is DGGITQSPKYLFRKEGQNVTLSCEQNLNHDAMYWYRQDPGQGLRLIYYSQIVNDFQKGDIAEGYSVSREKKESFPLTVTSAQKNPTAFYLCASSISPGQVGNQPQHFGDGTRLSIL.

The chain combines TRBV5-1 with TRBJ2-7; D unresolved. This CDR3 region has 16 residues. The germline V and J ends were trimmed by 0 bases and 3 bases, with 16 bases remaining between them. The germline V gene encodes CDR1 SGHRS and CDR2 YFSETQ. CDR3 sequence (DNA): TGCGCCAGCAGCTTGGGCGGCAGCTCAACCTACTACGAGCAGTACTTC. Translation: CASSLGGSSTYYEQYF.

The table lists this clone with a count of one. The V and J genes are TRBV6-5 and TRBJ1-2; 8 bases are a match to TRBD1. Germline lookup yields CDR1 MNHEY and CDR2 SVGAGI. The CDR3 loop spans 13 amino acids. V was clipped by 4 bases and J by 7 bases; unmatched bases: 5. CDR3 in DNA: TGTGCCAGCAGTTCGACAGGGGAAGTTGGCTACACCTTC. Amino acids: CASSSTGEVGYTF.

V gene TRBV5-8 combines with J gene TRBJ1-5; TRBD1 aligns across 10 bases. This CDR3 comprises 16 residues. Germline V lookup: CDR1 SGHTS, CDR2 YDEGEE. The V gene end was trimmed by 4 bases and the J gene end by 5 bases; junction bases not matched to a gene: 9. Here the CDR3 DNA reads TGTGCCAGCAGCATCTTCGGGACAGGGGTTTATCAGCCCCAGCATTTT. It yields the protein CASSIFGTGVYQPQHF.

This chain joins TRBV7-7 and TRBJ2-2; no reliable D call. With 5 bases removed from V and 1 base from J, the gap between germline ends came to 5 bases. Germline CDR1 SSHAT, CDR2 FNYEAQ (reference sequence). This CDR3 is 13 amino acids long. CDR3 in DNA: TGTGCCAGCAGCCAAGAGAACACCGGGGAGCTGTTTTTT. Amino acid sequence: CASSQENTGELFF.

The gene calls are TRBV5-1 and TRBJ2-2; D is ambiguous. Germline CDR1 is SGHRS and CDR2 is YFSETQ. The CDR3 extends over 14 amino acids. V was shortened by 0 bases and J by 6 bases, with 9 bases between the two germline ends. The DNA of the CDR3 is TGCGCCAGCAGCTTGGTGAGCGAGGCCGGGGAGCTGTTTTTT. This codes for CASSLVSEAGELFF.